Listed here are 29 T cell receptor beta chains from one sample, sequenced in a study of blood T cell repertoires in COVID-19. The data were produced by immunoSEQ multiplex PCR, yet TCRdb's version contains in-frame clones alone and is incomplete. The table lists 85,000 to 100,000 clones, around 88% of them singletons. The sample was peripheral blood. Source of these receptors: a man in his fifties or sixties with COVID-19, enrolled during active disease.

For the CDR3, the DNA is TGTGCCAGCAGCTTAGACAGGGAGGAGCAGTTCTTC. Its protein product is CASSLDREEQFF. This chain links TRBV11-1 with TRBJ2-1, with D perhaps TRBD1 (6 bases). The CDR3 sequence is 12 residues long. The V end lost 1 base, the J end lost 10 bases, and 8 bases lay between the germline ends. Germline assignment: CDR1 SGHAT and CDR2 FQDESV (reference sequence).

This clone was detected only once. The chain uses TRBV19 and TRBJ2-7; D may be TRBD1 (6 bases). This CDR3 contains 13 residues. V was shortened by 5 bases and J by 5 bases, with 13 bases between the two germline ends. The germline gives CDR1 LNHDA, CDR2 SQIVND (reference sequence). CDR3 sequence: CASSVTGTHEQYF. The CDR3 DNA is TGTGCCAGTAGTGTTACAGGGACCCACGAGCAGTACTTC.

This chain links TRBV19 with TRBJ1-5; tentatively, D is TRBD1 (5 bases). Per germline, CDR1 LNHDA and CDR2 SQIVND (reference sequence). V dropped 2 bases and J dropped 1 base, with 12 bases sitting between them. The CDR3 is 16 amino acids. As DNA, the CDR3 is TGTGCCAGTAGTATAAGAGCCGGGGGGAGCAATCAGCCCCAGCATTTT. It is translated as CASSIRAGGSNQPQHF.

The J gene is TRBJ2-7, the V gene TRBV12-3 or TRBV12-4; unclear D gene. Deletions cut 1 base from V and 5 bases from J, with 6 bases between. CDR3 length equals 12 residues. The CDR3 region is CASSLGSDEQYF. The CDR3 DNA sequence: TGTGCCAGCAGTTTAGGTTCGGACGAGCAGTACTTC.

Worth noting for this clone: At one end the junction does not follow the germline gene, possibly because of a read error. The rearrangement joins TRBV7-7 to TRBJ2-1; 8 bases are a match to TRBD1. Looked up from germline, CDR1 is SSHAT and CDR2 is FNYEAQ (reference sequence). The CDR3 totals 14 residues. CDR3 DNA: TGTGCTAGCAGCGCCCAAACAGGGGGCAATGAGCAGTTCTTC. Residues: CASSAQTGGNEQFF.

This sequence joins TRBV20-1 and TRBJ2-7, with 9 positions matching TRBD1. Losses at the gene ends were 3 bases for V and 11 bases for J; bases not matched to a gene: 17. This CDR3 has 15 amino acids. CDR1 is DFQATT and CDR2 is SNEGSKA in the germline V gene (reference sequence). The CDR3 coding sequence is TGCAGTGCTAGTCGACCGAGACAGGGGGTCACCCGGGAGTACTTC. Its translation is CSASRPRQGVTREYF.

The V gene is TRBV3-1 (or the pseudogene TRBV3-2), the J gene TRBJ1-2; weak D call: TRBD1 (6 bases). V dropped 4 bases and J dropped 7 bases, with 16 bases sitting between them. This CDR3 contains 14 residues. Germline CDR1 and CDR2: LGHDT and YNNKEL (reference sequence). Written as DNA, the CDR3 is TGTGCCAGCAGCCCGCGGGGGGCGGGCGGTGGCTACACCTTC. Amino acid sequence: CASSPRGAGGGYTF.

The chain recombines TRBV20-1 with TRBJ1-6; D is uncertain. The germline V and J ends were trimmed by 3 bases and 7 bases, with 10 bases remaining between them. This CDR3 comprises 13 residues. The germline V gene has CDR1 DFQATT and CDR2 SNEGSKA (reference sequence). CDR3 DNA: TGCAGTGCTAGTCCCAGAAACAATTCACCCCTCCACTTT. This encodes CSASPRNNSPLHF.

The chain is built from TRBV2 and TRBJ2-3; 7 bases fit TRBD1. Germline trimming cut 4 bases from V and 3 bases from J; bases unmatched to any gene: 10. Germline-derived CDR1 and CDR2 are SNHLY and FYNNEI. CDR3 length: 16 residues. CDR3 nucleotides: TGTGCCAGCAGTGCCTACAGGGGAACTTTGACAGATACGCAGTATTTT. Protein: CASSAYRGTLTDTQYF.

DNA of the CDR3: TGTGCCAGCAGCTTGGTTTGGACACAGGGGGCGTTTGATAACTATGGCTACACCTTC. Protein: CASSLVWTQGAFDNYGYTF. V gene TRBV5-8 combines with J gene TRBJ1-2; TRBD1 matches 9 bases. CDR3 size: 19 residues. Trimming at V came to 0 bases and at J to 1 base, leaving 13 bases not matched to a gene. CDR1 SGHTS and CDR2 YDEGEE come from the germline V gene.

The V call is TRBV7-2, the J call TRBJ2-3; 16 bases are shared with TRBD2. The junction had 11 bases not matched to a gene; V was cut back by 5 bases and J by 6 bases. Germline CDR1 reads SGHTA; CDR2 reads FQGNSA. This CDR3 comprises 18 residues. The chain's CDR3 is CASSPPGLAGGPGDTQYF. The DNA of the CDR3 is TGTGCCAGCAGCCCTCCGGGACTAGCGGGGGGGCCGGGGGATACGCAGTATTTT.

V usage is TRBV27 and J usage is TRBJ1-6, with a tentative D call TRBD1 (6 bases). Germline V lookup: CDR1 MNHEY, CDR2 SMNVEV (reference sequence). This CDR3 has 16 amino acids. With 5 bases removed from V and 3 bases from J, the gap between germline ends came to 14 bases. In nucleotides, the CDR3 is TGTGCCAGCAGTCCCAGGGGCAGAAGCTATAATTCACCCCTCCACTTT. This encodes CASSPRGRSYNSPLHF.

The DNA of the CDR3 is TGTGCCAGCTCGCTCAACTCAGGGGTCACCTACGAGCAGTACTTC. Encoded protein: CASSLNSGVTYEQYF. This chain links TRBV18 with TRBJ2-7; D might be TRBD1 (6 bases). Germline V CDR1 and CDR2: KGHSH, LQKENI. This CDR3 comprises 15 residues. With 6 bases removed from V and 2 bases from J, the gap between germline ends came to 17 bases.

The sample holds one count of this clone. This rearrangement joins TRBV29-1 to TRBJ1-3; a weak D match, TRBD1 (6 bases). Germline CDR1 SQVTM, CDR2 ANQGSEA. Trimming shortened V by 6 bases and J by 4 bases, and 16 bases separated the two germline ends. The CDR3 is 14 residues long. The CDR3 coding sequence is TGCAGCGTCTTGACAGGAACTTTCGGAAACACCATATATTTT. It encodes CSVLTGTFGNTIYF. Complete variable domain (other parts from reference TRBV29-1 and TRBJ1-3): SAVISQKPSRDICQRGTSLTIQCQVDSQVTMMFWYRQQPGQSLTLIATANQGSEATYESGFVIDKFPISRPNLTFSTLTVSNMSPEDSSIYLCSVLTGTFGNTIYFGEGSWLTVV.

This clone was observed a single time. J is TRBJ2-1 and V is TRBV12-3 or TRBV12-4; D is uncertain. This CDR3 comprises 12 residues. Trimming cost V 4 bases and J 4 bases, with 5 bases left between them. The CDR3 DNA reads as TGTGCCAGCAGTTCTAAGTACAATGAGCAGTTCTTC. Protein sequence: CASSSKYNEQFF.

In its sample, this clone was seen a few times. The chain uses TRBV6-5 and TRBJ2-7; 8 nucleotides align to TRBD1. J lost 1 base, V lost 6 bases, and 2 bases had no gene match. The CDR3 is 13 residues long. Germline loops: CDR1 MNHEY, CDR2 SVGAGI. CDR3 sequence reads: CASSQGASYEQYF. The CDR3 DNA is TGTGCCAGCAGCCAGGGGGCTTCCTACGAGCAGTACTTC.

As to this clone: One junction end does not reproduce the germline sequence, and a read error may be involved. The V call is TRBV3-1 (or the pseudogene TRBV3-2), the J call TRBJ1-2; D is unclear. Germline V lookup: CDR1 LGHDT, CDR2 YNNKEL (reference sequence). The length of the CDR3 is 14 residues. CDR3 amino acids: CAGSQASGISGYTF. CDR3 nucleotides: TGTGCCGGCAGCCAAGCTAGCGGTATCTCGGGCTACACCTTC.

The genes are TRBV27 and TRBJ1-2; 8 bases are a match to TRBD1. Trimming took 7 bases from V and 6 from J; bases not matched to a gene: 7. The germline V gene has CDR1 MNHEY and CDR2 SMNVEV (reference sequence). The CDR3 contains 13 residues. The CDR3: CASKGQGTNGYTF. The CDR3 region has the DNA TGTGCCAGCAAAGGACAGGGCACAAATGGCTACACCTTC.

This chain joins TRBV11-1 and TRBJ2-2, with a weak D call TRBD1 (6 bases). This CDR3 has 15 amino acids. The germline V gene has CDR1 SGHAT and CDR2 FQDESV (reference sequence). Deletions cut 5 bases from V and 0 bases from J, with 10 bases between. The CDR3 DNA sequence: TGTGCCAGCAGCCCGGGGACAACGAACACCGGGGAGCTGTTTTTT. This codes for CASSPGTTNTGELFF.

This sequence joins TRBV4-1 and TRBJ2-3; perhaps TRBD2 as D (5 bases). V was cut by 1 base and J by 3 bases, with 14 bases left in between. This CDR3 is 16 amino acids long. Germline CDR1 MGHRA, CDR2 YSYEKL. The CDR3 sequence: CASSQGPGMGTDTQYF. CDR3 nucleotide sequence: TGCGCCAGCAGCCAAGGACCGGGAATGGGAACAGATACGCAGTATTTT.

This clone was detected a few times. The chain has TRBV7-2 and TRBJ2-1; 8 bases fit TRBD1. V dropped 4 bases and J dropped 0; count of bases not matched to a gene: 5. The CDR3 has 16 residues. Germline V gene sequence: CDR1 SGHTA, CDR2 FQGNSA. Here the CDR3 reads CASSWTGRSSYNEQFF. DNA of the CDR3: TGTGCCAGCAGCTGGACAGGGCGAAGCTCCTACAATGAGCAGTTCTTC.

The chain couples TRBV4-1 to TRBJ2-2; 10 bases fit TRBD2. CDR1 and CDR2 (germline): MGHRA, YSYEKL. The CDR3 has 18 amino acids. The V gene end was trimmed by 0 bases and the J gene end by 0 bases; junction bases not matched to a gene: 4. The CDR3 DNA follows: TGCGCCAGCAGCCAAGATAGGGGGACTAGCGCGAACACCGGGGAGCTGTTTTTT. Protein: CASSQDRGTSANTGELFF.

This rearrangement joins TRBV2 to TRBJ1-5; TRBD1 is a possible D gene (5 bases). The germline V gene has CDR1 SNHLY and CDR2 FYNNEI. The length of the CDR3 is 14 residues. The V end was cut by 7 bases, the J end by 0 bases, with 10 bases between. CDR3 sequence: CASTGHLSNQPQHF. CDR3 in DNA: TGTGCCAGCACCGGACACCTTAGCAATCAGCCCCAGCATTTT.

The chain links TRBV3-1 (or the pseudogene TRBV3-2) to TRBJ1-1, with 8 positions matching TRBD1. V lost 1 base, J lost 2 bases, and 12 bases stayed unmatched. The CDR3 totals 18 residues. Germline V gene sequence: CDR1 LGHDT, CDR2 YNNKEL (reference sequence). Here the CDR3 DNA reads TGTGCCAGCAGCCAAGCTTTTCACAGGGGGACATCCAACACTGAAGCTTTCTTT. The encoded protein is CASSQAFHRGTSNTEAFF.

The CDR3 protein is CASSNVQGWSQPQHF. The CDR3 DNA follows: TGTGCCAGCAGCAACGTACAGGGGTGGTCTCAGCCCCAGCATTTT. This chain connects TRBV21-1 to TRBJ1-5; the table's D call, TRBD1, has no DNA check behind it. TRBV21-1 is a recognized pseudogene. CDR3 length: 15 residues.

This rearrangement joins TRBV19 to TRBJ1-5; a possible D gene is TRBD1 (6 bases). V lost 4 bases and J 7 bases, leaving 14 bases between the germline ends. CDR1 and CDR2 (germline): LNHDA, SQIVND (reference sequence). The CDR3 length is 14 residues. The DNA of the CDR3 is TGTGCCAGTAGTAGTCGGGGGGCGGCCCAGCCCCAGCATTTT. It translates to CASSSRGAAQPQHF.

This chain joins TRBV15 and TRBJ2-7; TRBD2 might be the D (7 bases). V was trimmed by 0 bases and J by 3 bases, leaving 12 bases between them. In germline, CDR1 is LNHNV, CDR2 YYDKDF (reference sequence). The CDR3 is 15 amino acids. The CDR3, as DNA: TGTGCCACCAGCAGAGATGGGAGGGGGGGCTACGAGCAGTACTTC. Its protein is CATSRDGRGGYEQYF. Supplemented by reference TRBV15 and TRBJ2-7, the full variable domain reads DAMVIQNPRYQVTQFGKPVTLSCSQTLNHNVMYWYQQKSSQAPKLLFHYYDKDFNNEADTPDNFQSRRPNTSFCFLDIRSPGLGDTAMYLCATSRDGRGGYEQYFGPGTRLTVT.

The genes are TRBV28 and TRBJ1-2; TRBD1 might be the D (6 bases). V lost 3 bases and J 4 bases, leaving 9 bases between the germline ends. The germline V gene has CDR1 MDHEN and CDR2 SYDVKM. The CDR3 has 13 amino acids. In DNA, the CDR3 is TGTGCCAGCAGTTTTGGGGGCGGCTATGGCTACACCTTC. It codes for CASSFGGGYGYTF.

The DNA of the CDR3 is TGTGCCAGCAGTTTACGAGCAGGGGGCGGCTACGAGCAGTACTTC. It specifies CASSLRAGGGYEQYF. V gene TRBV27 combines with J gene TRBJ2-7; TRBD1 matches at 8 bases. J lost 3 bases, V lost 2 bases, and 6 bases had no gene match. The CDR3 loop spans 15 amino acids. In germline, CDR1 is MNHEY, CDR2 SMNVEV (reference sequence).